The source of this T cell receptor beta chain is a study of cytomegalovirus exposure and HLA in healthy donors. PCR used 60 Vbeta primers and 13 Jbeta primers. Sequencing used immunoSEQ multiplex PCR; TCRdb keeps in-frame clones, though not all of them. The sample lists about 160,000 clones, approximately 80% occurring once. This TCR derives from a male donor in good health and CMV-seronegative. Sequencing was carried out using PBMCs.

The CDR3: CAWSDGGRGDYEQYF. DNA for the CDR3: TGTGCCTGGAGTGACGGCGGCAGGGGTGACTACGAGCAGTACTTC. The rearrangement links TRBV30 to TRBJ2-7, with D perhaps TRBD1 (6 bases). The germline CDR1 and CDR2 sequences are GTSNPN and SVGIG (reference sequence). Trimming shortened V by 1 base and J by 3 bases, and 16 bases separated the two germline ends. This CDR3 has 15 residues. The full variable domain, with the rest looked up from reference TRBV30 and TRBJ2-7, is SQTIHQWPATLVQPVGSPLSLECTVEGTSNPNLYWYRQAAGRGLQLLFYSVGIGQISSEVPQNLSASRPQDRQFILSSKKLLLSDSGFYLCAWSDGGRGDYEQYFGPGTRLTVT.